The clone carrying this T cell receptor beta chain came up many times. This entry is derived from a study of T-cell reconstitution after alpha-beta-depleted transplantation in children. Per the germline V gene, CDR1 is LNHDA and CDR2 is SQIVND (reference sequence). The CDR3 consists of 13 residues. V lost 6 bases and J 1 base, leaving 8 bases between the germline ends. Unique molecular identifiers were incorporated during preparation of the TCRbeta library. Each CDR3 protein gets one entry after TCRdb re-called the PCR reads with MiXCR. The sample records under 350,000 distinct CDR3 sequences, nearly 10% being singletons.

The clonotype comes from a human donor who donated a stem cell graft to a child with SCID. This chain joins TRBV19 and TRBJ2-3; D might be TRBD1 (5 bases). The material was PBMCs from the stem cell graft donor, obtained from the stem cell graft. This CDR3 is CASRQGGTDTQYF. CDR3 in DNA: TGTGCCAGTAGGCAAGGGGGCACAGATACGCAGTATTTT.